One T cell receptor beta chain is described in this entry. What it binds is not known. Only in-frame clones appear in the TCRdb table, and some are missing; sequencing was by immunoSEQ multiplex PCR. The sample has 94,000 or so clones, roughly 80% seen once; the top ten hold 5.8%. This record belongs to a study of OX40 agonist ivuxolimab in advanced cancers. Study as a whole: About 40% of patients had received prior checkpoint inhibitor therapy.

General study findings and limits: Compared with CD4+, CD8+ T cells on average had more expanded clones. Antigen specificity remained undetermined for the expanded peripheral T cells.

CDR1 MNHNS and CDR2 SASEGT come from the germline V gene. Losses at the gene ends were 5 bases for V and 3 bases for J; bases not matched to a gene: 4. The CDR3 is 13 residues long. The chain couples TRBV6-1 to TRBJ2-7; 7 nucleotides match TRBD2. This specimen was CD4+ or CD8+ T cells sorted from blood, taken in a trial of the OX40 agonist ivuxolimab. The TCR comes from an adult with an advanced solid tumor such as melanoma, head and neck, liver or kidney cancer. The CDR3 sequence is CASSSSGVYEQYF. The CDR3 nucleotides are TGTGCCAGCAGTTCTAGCGGAGTCTACGAGCAGTACTTC.